The 16 T cell receptor beta chains presented below share a single source sample, sequenced in a study of neoadjuvant anti-PD-1 for oral cavity cancer. Data came from immunoSEQ multiplex PCR; TCRdb stores just in-frame clones and leaves some out. The table has over 80,000 clones, under 85% seen once. Sample: PBMCs, taken before nivolumab (anti-PD-1) treatment. Receptor source: a person aged 35 to 85 with oral cavity squamous cell carcinoma.

The genes are TRBV14 and TRBJ2-7, with 7 bases fitting TRBD2. This CDR3 spans 15 amino acids. The V and J ends lost 1 base and 3 bases, in that order; junction bases with no gene match: 6. Germline-derived CDR1 and CDR2 are SGHDN and FVKESK. The CDR3 spells CASSQGSSGNYEQYF. CDR3 sequence (DNA): TGTGCCAGCAGCCAAGGGTCTAGCGGAAACTACGAGCAGTACTTC.

This chain uses TRBV30 with TRBJ1-4; 7 bases are shared with TRBD1. CDR1 is GTSNPN and CDR2 is SVGIG in the germline V gene (reference sequence). V dropped 5 bases and J dropped 8; count of bases not matched to a gene: 8. The CDR3 is made up of 13 amino acids. The CDR3 protein is CAWGGRDSEKLFF. CDR3 sequence (DNA): TGTGCCTGGGGAGGCCGGGACAGCGAAAAACTGTTTTTT.

The chain joins TRBV5-4 to TRBJ1-2; TRBD1 agrees at 7 bases. V shed 2 bases, J shed 1 base, and the junction held 5 bases outside the gene matches. Per germline, CDR1 SGHNT and CDR2 YYREEE (reference sequence). CDR3 length: 15 residues. The CDR3 nucleotides are TGTGCCAGCAGCTTCCTAGACAGGGTTAACTATGGCTACACCTTC. Its translation is CASSFLDRVNYGYTF.

The rearrangement uses TRBV9 and TRBJ2-7; D may be TRBD2 (6 bases). Per the germline V gene, CDR1 is SGDLS and CDR2 is YYNGEE. This CDR3 spans 14 amino acids. V lost 4 bases and J 2 bases, leaving 13 bases between the germline ends. CDR3 in DNA: TGTGCCAGCAGCCAAGGCGGACTACCCTACGAGCAGTACTTC. Translation: CASSQGGLPYEQYF.

The chain couples TRBV6-5 to TRBJ1-4; no reliable D call. Looked up from germline, CDR1 is MNHEY and CDR2 is SVGAGI. The CDR3 has 14 residues. With 5 bases removed from V and 4 bases from J, the gap between germline ends came to 11 bases. Here the CDR3 reads CASSRATFNEKLFF. CDR3 bases: TGTGCCAGCAGTCGCGCTACTTTTAATGAAAAACTGTTTTTT.

This chain joins TRBV29-1 and TRBJ2-1; tentative D call: TRBD2 (6 bases). V was shortened by 2 bases and J by 6 bases, with 17 bases between the two germline ends. The CDR3 runs to 15 residues. Germline V gene data show CDR1 as SQVTM and CDR2 as ANQGSEA. Written as DNA, the CDR3 is TGCAGCGTTGAACCCCCAACTAGCATCCCCAATGAGCAGTTCTTC. It codes for CSVEPPTSIPNEQFF.

The chain couples TRBV5-8 to TRBJ1-4, with D perhaps TRBD1 (6 bases). Germline lookup yields CDR1 SGHTS and CDR2 YDEGEE. The V end lost 2 bases, the J end lost 3 bases, and 11 bases lay between the germline ends. CDR3 length equals 15 residues. CDR3 nucleotide sequence: TGTGCCAGCAGCTTCGGGCAGGGGTCTAATGAAAAACTGTTTTTT. Its translation is CASSFGQGSNEKLFF.

The V and J genes are TRBV6-7 and TRBJ1-2; D may be TRBD1 (6 bases). TRBV6-7 belongs to the ORF category, with a function that is uncertain. The CDR3 runs 16 residues. V lost 0 bases, J lost 1 base, and 12 bases lay in between. Here the CDR3 reads CASSYSIGQINYGYTF. The CDR3 DNA reads as TGTGCCAGCAGTTACTCGATTGGACAGATTAACTATGGCTACACCTTC.

This chain uses TRBV2 with TRBJ2-7; the match to TRBD1 covers 7 bases. Trimming cost V 7 bases and J 1 base; bases outside gene matches: 4. The CDR3 runs 13 residues. Germline assignment: CDR1 SNHLY and CDR2 FYNNEI. The CDR3 DNA follows: TGTGCCAGCAACGTACAGGGGTCCTACGAGCAGTACTTC. This sequence encodes CASNVQGSYEQYF.

This clone appeared once. The genes are TRBV12-5 and TRBJ2-7, with 9 bases fitting TRBD2. This CDR3 spans 17 amino acids. Germline trimming cut 2 bases from V and 4 bases from J; bases unmatched to any gene: 12. The germline CDR1 and CDR2 sequences are LGHNT and FRNRAP. The CDR3 DNA sequence: TGTGCTAGTGGTTTGACAAATAGCGGGAGAACCGTTTACGAGCAGTACTTC. Encoded protein: CASGLTNSGRTVYEQYF.

This clone has more than one count but fewer than ten. The genes are TRBV7-2 and TRBJ2-4; 9 nucleotides line up with TRBD2. The CDR3 is made up of 15 amino acids. Germline V gives CDR1 SGHTA, CDR2 FQGNSA. Trimming removed 5 bases from V and 12 bases from J; junction bases left unmatched: 14. The CDR3 sequence is CASSAGTSLGRSQYF. The CDR3 bases are TGTGCCAGCAGCGCCGGGACTAGCCTGGGGCGATCTCAGTACTTC. Full variable domain (rest looked up from reference TRBV7-2 and TRBJ2-4): GAGVSQSPSNKVTEKGKDVELRCDPISGHTALYWYRQSLGQGLEFLIYFQGNSAPDKSGLPSDRFSAERTGGSVSTLTIQRTQQEDSAVYLCASSAGTSLGRSQYFGAGTRLSVL.

As to this clone: A read error may produce the germline difference seen at one junction end. The chain couples TRBV11-3 to TRBJ2-1; D unclear. Germline loops: CDR1 SGHNT, CDR2 YENEEA. The CDR3 contains 13 residues. CDR3 DNA: TGTGCCAGCAGCCTAGATTCCTACAATGAGCAGTTCTTC. Translating it yields CASSLDSYNEQFF.

This clone was counted only a few times. The rearrangement links TRBV11-2 to TRBJ2-7; 8 bases are a match to TRBD2. V dropped 3 bases and J dropped 4; count of bases not matched to a gene: 5. The V gene's germline CDR1 is SGHAT and CDR2 FQNNGV. CDR3 length: 14 amino acids. The chain's CDR3 is CASSFSGTRYEQYF. CDR3 DNA: TGTGCCAGCAGCTTTTCCGGGACTAGATACGAGCAGTACTTC.

This chain connects TRBV30 to TRBJ1-2; D remains ambiguous. V lost 2 bases and J lost 8, with 21 bases in between. This CDR3 spans 15 amino acids. CDR1 GTSNPN and CDR2 SVGIG come from the germline V gene (reference sequence). This CDR3 is CAWSPLDSFRLGYTF. The CDR3 bases are TGTGCCTGGAGTCCCCTGGATTCATTCCGATTGGGCTACACCTTC.

The chain employs TRBV6-4 and TRBJ2-5; 11 positions agree with TRBD2. After removal of 6 bases from V and 6 bases from J, the junction contained 12 bases not matched to a gene. The CDR3 runs 16 residues. Germline assignment: CDR1 MRHNA and CDR2 SNTAGT. The CDR3 DNA reads TGTGCCAGCAGAAACCAACGGACTAGCGGGCTTAAGACCCAGTACTTC. Its translation: CASRNQRTSGLKTQYF.

This chain connects TRBV5-1 to TRBJ2-2; possible D gene TRBD1, 6 bases. Germline V gives CDR1 SGHRS, CDR2 YFSETQ. There are 15 residues in the CDR3. Between the trimmed V and J ends, which lost 3 bases and 2 bases, there was a span of 11 bases. The CDR3 DNA follows: TGCGCCAGCAGCTCGGACAGACCCAACACCGGGGAGCTGTTTTTT. It codes for CASSSDRPNTGELFF.